The 22 T cell receptor beta chains reported below all come from one sample, sequenced in a study of shared clonotypes between healthy human individuals. Profiled with immunoSEQ multiplex PCR; TCRdb holds only in-frame clones, not every one. The sample holds 150,000 to 200,000 clones, about 68% seen once. The sequenced sample was memory CD4+ T cells sorted from blood. Sample subset: CD45RA-negative fraction. The receptor set was obtained from a man younger than 45 in good health.

Here the CDR3 DNA reads TGTGCCAGTAGTTCCCCCGGGTCTGGGGCCAACGTCCTGACTTTC. Translation: CASSSPGSGANVLTF. The chain combines TRBV19 with TRBJ2-6; no clear D. V gave up 5 bases and J gave up 1 base, with 9 bases separating them. Germline CDR1 is LNHDA and CDR2 is SQIVND (reference sequence). The CDR3 contains 15 residues. The full variable domain, completed using reference TRBV19 and TRBJ2-6, is DGGITQSPKYLFRKEGQNVTLSCEQNLNHDAMYWYRQDPGQGLRLIYYSQIVNDFQKGDIAEGYSVSREKKESFPLTVTSAQKNPTAFYLCASSSPGSGANVLTFGAGSRLTVL.

This clone has a single count. In nucleotides, the CDR3 is TGTGCCAGCAGCCCTCCTGGGACTAGCGGCACAGATACGCAGTATTTT. Translating it yields CASSPPGTSGTDTQYF. V usage is TRBV2 and J usage is TRBJ2-3, with 10 bases identical to TRBD2. The CDR3 runs 16 residues. V lost 6 bases and J lost 1; bases outside the gene matches: 7. Germline loops: CDR1 SNHLY, CDR2 FYNNEI. The entire variable domain, with the rest obtained from reference TRBV2 and TRBJ2-3, is as follows: EPEVTQTPSHQVTQMGQEVILRCVPISNHLYFYWYRQILGQKVEFLVSFYNNEISEKSEIFDDQFSVERPDGSNFTLKIRSTKLEDSAMYFCASSPPGTSGTDTQYFGPGTRLTVL.

V gene TRBV5-1 combines with J gene TRBJ2-3; perhaps D is TRBD1 or TRBD2 (6 bases each). Per the germline V gene, CDR1 is SGHRS and CDR2 is YFSETQ. The CDR3 is made up of 15 amino acids. Between the trimmed V and J ends, which lost 2 bases and 6 bases, there was a span of 16 bases. The CDR3 loop reads CASSLGTGALDTQYF. The CDR3 DNA sequence: TGCGCCAGCAGCTTAGGGACGGGGGCGTTGGATACGCAGTATTTT.

This clone was counted a single time. This rearrangement joins TRBV5-5 to TRBJ2-7, with 7 bases that match TRBD2. CDR1 SGHKS and CDR2 YYEKEE come from the germline V gene (reference sequence). This CDR3 contains 15 residues. The V gene end was trimmed by 4 bases and the J gene end by 1 base; junction bases not matched to a gene: 8. Written as DNA, the CDR3 is TGTGCCAGCAGCCCCTTGGGCGGGAGTTCCTACGAGCAGTACTTC. It yields the protein CASSPLGGSSYEQYF. Based on the CDR3 plus reference TRBV5-5 and TRBJ2-7, the full variable domain is DAGVTQSPTHLIKTRGQQVTLRCSPISGHKSVSWYQQVLGQGPQFIFQYYEKEERGRGNFPDRFSARQFPNYSSELNVNALLLGDSALYLCASSPLGGSSYEQYFGPGTRLTVT.

This sequence joins TRBV7-8 and TRBJ1-1; TRBD1 matches at 9 bases. Per germline, CDR1 SGHVS and CDR2 FQNEAQ. Unmatched junction bases numbered 8, after V lost 1 base and J lost 5 bases. The CDR3 spans 16 residues. The CDR3 DNA is TGTGCCAGCAGCTTAGGGCCCGGGACAGGGTGGACTGAAGCTTTCTTT. This sequence encodes CASSLGPGTGWTEAFF.

The gene calls are TRBV4-1 and TRBJ2-4, with 7 nucleotides matching TRBD1. This CDR3 is built from 15 residues. Germline lookup yields CDR1 MGHRA and CDR2 YSYEKL. J gave up 6 bases and V 4 bases, and 9 bases lay outside the gene matches. For the CDR3, the DNA is TGCGCCAGCAGCCCTCAAGACAGGGTAGGAAACATTCAGTACTTC. Amino acids: CASSPQDRVGNIQYF.

DNA of the CDR3: TGTGCCAGCAGGAAACAGGGGGCGCATCTGGTAGCTTTCTTT. Amino acid sequence: CASRKQGAHLVAFF. The chain uses TRBV28 and TRBJ1-1, with 9 bases lining up with TRBD1. The CDR3 is 14 amino acids. Trimming took 6 bases from V and 10 from J; bases not matched to a gene: 12. CDR1 is MDHEN, CDR2 SYDVKM, per germline. Filled out from reference TRBV28 and TRBJ1-1, the complete variable domain reads DVKVTQSSRYLVKRTGEKVFLECVQDMDHENMFWYRQDPGLGLRLIYFSYDVKMKEKGDIPEGYSVSREKKERFSLILESASTNQTSMYLCASRKQGAHLVAFFGQGTRLTVV.

A few counts support this clone. This chain uses TRBV5-5 with TRBJ2-3, with a possible D match to TRBD1 (6 bases). V gave up 3 bases and J gave up 6 bases, with 14 bases separating them. Germline assignment: CDR1 SGHKS and CDR2 YYEKEE (reference sequence). CDR3 length: 14 amino acids. Here the CDR3 reads CASSYDRPHDTQYF. CDR3 coding DNA: TGTGCCAGCAGCTACGACAGGCCCCACGATACGCAGTATTTT. Based on the CDR3 plus reference TRBV5-5 and TRBJ2-3, the full variable domain is DAGVTQSPTHLIKTRGQQVTLRCSPISGHKSVSWYQQVLGQGPQFIFQYYEKEERGRGNFPDRFSARQFPNYSSELNVNALLLGDSALYLCASSYDRPHDTQYFGPGTRLTVL.

The chain is built from TRBV5-1 and TRBJ2-3; perhaps D is TRBD1 or TRBD2 (5 bases each). Per the germline V gene, CDR1 is SGHRS and CDR2 is YFSETQ. There are 12 residues in the CDR3. Trimming took off 7 bases at V and 0 bases at J, with 6 bases between the two ends. This CDR3 is CASGGSTDTQYF. CDR3 in DNA: TGCGCCAGCGGGGGAAGCACAGATACGCAGTATTTT. Full variable domain (remainder filled in from reference TRBV5-1 and TRBJ2-3): KAGVTQTPRYLIKTRGQQVTLSCSPISGHRSVSWYQQTPGQGLQFLFEYFSETQRNKGNFPGRFSGRQFSNSRSEMNVSTLELGDSALYLCASGGSTDTQYFGPGTRLTVL.

This rearrangement joins TRBV10-3 to TRBJ1-4; D is undetermined. This CDR3 region has 13 residues. Germline CDR1 ENHRY, CDR2 SYGVKD. V lost 8 bases and J 0 bases, leaving 7 bases between the germline ends. CDR3 loop: CAISAATNEKLFF. The CDR3 DNA reads as TGTGCCATCTCCGCCGCAACTAATGAAAAACTGTTTTTT.

The rearrangement uses TRBV7-9 and TRBJ2-1; D gene unclear. Trimming left V 6 bases short and J 7 bases short, with 7 bases between. The germline CDR1 and CDR2 sequences are SEHNR and FQNEAQ (reference sequence). This CDR3 is built from 11 residues. The CDR3 DNA reads TGTGCCAGCAGTTTACTGAATGAGCAGTTCTTC. It is translated as CASSLLNEQFF.

The chain recombines TRBV5-4 with TRBJ2-4; D is unclear. Between the trimmed V and J ends, which lost 4 bases and 1 base, there was a span of 6 bases. Germline V CDR1 and CDR2: SGHNT, YYREEE (reference sequence). The CDR3 loop spans 13 amino acids. The CDR3 coding sequence is TGTGCCAGCAGCCGCTGGGCCAAAAACATTCAGTACTTC. Encoded protein: CASSRWAKNIQYF.

The V gene is TRBV5-8, the J gene TRBJ2-1; the D gene is possibly TRBD1 (5 bases). Germline values: CDR1 SGHTS, CDR2 YDEGEE. Trimming pared 9 bases from V and 6 bases from J, leaving 19 bases between. The CDR3 contains 14 residues. The DNA of the CDR3 is TGTGCCACCCAATACGCAGCTAGGGGCAATGAGCAGTTCTTC. Protein: CATQYAARGNEQFF.

This chain uses TRBV5-4 with TRBJ1-1; D remains unclear. Trimming stripped 1 base from V and 3 bases from J, with 7 bases between. The germline CDR1 and CDR2 sequences are SGHNT and YYREEE (reference sequence). The CDR3 spans 13 residues. Here the CDR3 reads CASSLSSDTEAFF. CDR3 bases: TGTGCCAGCAGCTTGAGTTCGGACACTGAAGCTTTCTTT.

V gene TRBV7-9 combines with J gene TRBJ2-2; D remains unclear. V lost 5 bases, J lost 3 bases, and 10 bases lay in between. Germline V lookup: CDR1 SEHNR, CDR2 FQNEAQ (reference sequence). CDR3 length: 14 amino acids. The CDR3 sequence: CASSVDSDTGELFF. The CDR3 DNA sequence: TGTGCCAGCAGCGTCGACTCTGACACCGGGGAGCTGTTTTTT.

This rearrangement joins TRBV5-4 to TRBJ1-3; TRBD1 is a possible D gene (5 bases). The CDR3 totals 16 residues. The germline gives CDR1 SGHNT, CDR2 YYREEE (reference sequence). Trimming took 4 bases from V and 0 from J, leaving 14 bases between them. In DNA, the CDR3 is TGTGCCAGCAGCCCCTGGGGGGGAGTCTCTGGAAACACCATATATTTT. Amino acid sequence: CASSPWGGVSGNTIYF.

This clone showed up many times. The chain combines TRBV14 with TRBJ2-7, with TRBD1 as a possible D gene (6 bases). Per the germline V gene, CDR1 is SGHDN and CDR2 is FVKESK. The CDR3 totals 11 residues. V was clipped by 6 bases and J by 9 bases, with 12 bases between them. The CDR3 nucleotides are TGTGCCAGCAGTCAGGGGCTTGGGCAGTACTTC. It is translated as CASSQGLGQYF.

The table lists this clone with a few counts. The CDR3 DNA follows: TGTGCCACCAGCATTTCGGTTAACACTGAAGCTTTCTTT. Translation: CATSISVNTEAFF. This chain connects TRBV15 to TRBJ1-1; no firm D call. Germline CDR1 LNHNV, CDR2 YYDKDF (reference sequence). Deletions cut 4 bases from V and 2 bases from J, with 8 bases between. The CDR3 is 13 residues long.

This clone was counted a few times. The chain employs TRBV5-4 and TRBJ2-2; a possible D gene is TRBD2 (6 bases). CDR3 length: 18 amino acids. Trimming pared 0 bases from V and 3 bases from J, leaving 18 bases between. In germline, CDR1 is SGHNT, CDR2 YYREEE (reference sequence). The CDR3 region is CASSLAWAGQADTGELFF. In DNA form, the CDR3 reads TGTGCCAGCAGCTTGGCTTGGGCGGGGCAAGCGGACACCGGGGAGCTGTTTTTT.

The chain carries TRBV10-3 and TRBJ2-5; unclear D gene. CDR1 and CDR2 from the germline V gene are ENHRY and SYGVKD. V was cut by 0 bases and J by 1 base, with 6 bases left in between. CDR3 length: 14 residues. The CDR3 loop is CAISESHGQETQYF. The CDR3, as DNA: TGTGCCATCAGTGAGTCGCACGGCCAAGAGACCCAGTACTTC.

The chain joins TRBV18 to TRBJ2-1; the D is unclear. CDR1 is KGHSH, CDR2 LQKENI, per germline. With 4 bases removed from V and 4 bases from J, the gap between germline ends came to 11 bases. This CDR3 region has 14 residues. CDR3 sequence (DNA): TGTGCCAGCTCACAGACAAGATCTTACAATGAGCAGTTCTTC. Protein product: CASSQTRSYNEQFF.

V gene TRBV7-8 combines with J gene TRBJ1-1, with D tentatively TRBD1 (5 bases). V lost 1 base to trimming and J lost 11 bases, with 14 bases between them. Per germline, CDR1 SGHVS and CDR2 FQNEAQ. This CDR3 region has 13 residues. The CDR3 sequence is CASSLDFEGSAFF. As DNA, the CDR3 is TGTGCCAGCAGCTTAGATTTTGAGGGGTCGGCTTTCTTT. The entire variable domain, with the rest obtained from reference TRBV7-8 and TRBJ1-1, is as follows: GAGVSQSPRYKVAKRGQDVALRCDPISGHVSLFWYQQALGQGPEFLTYFQNEAQLDKSGLPSDRFFAERPEGSVSTLKIQRTQQEDSAVYLCASSLDFEGSAFFGQGTRLTVV.